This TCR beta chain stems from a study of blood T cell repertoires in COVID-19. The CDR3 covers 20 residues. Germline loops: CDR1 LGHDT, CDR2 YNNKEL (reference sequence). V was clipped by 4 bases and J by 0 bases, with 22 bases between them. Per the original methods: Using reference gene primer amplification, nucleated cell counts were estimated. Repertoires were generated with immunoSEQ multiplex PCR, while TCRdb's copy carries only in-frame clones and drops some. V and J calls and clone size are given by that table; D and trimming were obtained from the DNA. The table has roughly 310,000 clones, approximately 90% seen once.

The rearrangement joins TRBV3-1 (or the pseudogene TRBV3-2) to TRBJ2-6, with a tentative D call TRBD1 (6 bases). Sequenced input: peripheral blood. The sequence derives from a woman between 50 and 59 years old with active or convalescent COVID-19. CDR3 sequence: CASSRPNPGAGFSGANVLTF. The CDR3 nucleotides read TGTGCCAGCAGCCGCCCAAATCCAGGGGCAGGTTTCTCTGGGGCCAACGTCCTGACTTTC.